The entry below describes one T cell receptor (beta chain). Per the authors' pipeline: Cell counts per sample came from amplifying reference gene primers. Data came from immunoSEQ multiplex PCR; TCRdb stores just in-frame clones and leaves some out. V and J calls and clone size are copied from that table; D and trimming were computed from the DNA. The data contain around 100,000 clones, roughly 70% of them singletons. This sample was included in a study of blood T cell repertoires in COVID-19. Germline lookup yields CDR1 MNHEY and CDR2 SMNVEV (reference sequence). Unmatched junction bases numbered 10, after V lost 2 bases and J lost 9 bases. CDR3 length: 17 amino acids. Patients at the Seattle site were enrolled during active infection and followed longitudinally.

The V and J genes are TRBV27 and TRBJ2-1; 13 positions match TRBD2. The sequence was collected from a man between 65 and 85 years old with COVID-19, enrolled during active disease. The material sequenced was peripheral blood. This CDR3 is CASSLIPGLAGLGEQFF. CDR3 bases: TGTGCCAGCAGTTTAATTCCGGGACTAGCGGGACTCGGTGAGCAGTTCTTC.